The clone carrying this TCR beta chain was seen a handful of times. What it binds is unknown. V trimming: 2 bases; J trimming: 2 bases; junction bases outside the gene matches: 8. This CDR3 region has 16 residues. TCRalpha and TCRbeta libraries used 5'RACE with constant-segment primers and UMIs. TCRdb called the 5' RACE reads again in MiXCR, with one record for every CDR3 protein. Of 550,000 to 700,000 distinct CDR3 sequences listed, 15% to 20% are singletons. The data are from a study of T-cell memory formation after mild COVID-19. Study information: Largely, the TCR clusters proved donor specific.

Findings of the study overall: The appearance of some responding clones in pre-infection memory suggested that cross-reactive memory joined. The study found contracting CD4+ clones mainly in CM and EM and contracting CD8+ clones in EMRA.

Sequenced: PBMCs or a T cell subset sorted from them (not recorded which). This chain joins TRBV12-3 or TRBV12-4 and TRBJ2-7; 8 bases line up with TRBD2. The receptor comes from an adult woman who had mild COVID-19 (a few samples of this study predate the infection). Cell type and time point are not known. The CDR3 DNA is TGTGCCAGCAGTTTAAACCCACTAGCGGCCCCCTACGAGCAGTACTTC. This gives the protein CASSLNPLAAPYEQYF.